These 27 T cell receptor beta chains originate from one sample sequenced in a study of shared clonotypes between healthy human individuals. CD8 cells classed as naive were CD45RO-negative and positively selected for CCR7, excluding terminally differentiated effector memory CD45RA+ cells. Libraries were prepared by immunoSEQ multiplex PCR; TCRdb keeps only in-frame clonotypes and omits some of them. The table records about 2.2 million clones, about 92% of them present only once. Material: naive CD8+ T cells from PBMCs. The receptors were sampled from a young man in good health. Some clones in this sample may be carry-over from other donors' samples.

V usage is TRBV19 and J usage is TRBJ2-1, with TRBD2 matching 8 bases. There are 14 residues in the CDR3. Losses at the gene ends were 5 bases for V and 3 bases for J; bases not matched to a gene: 3. The germline V gene has CDR1 LNHDA and CDR2 SQIVND (reference sequence). The CDR3 loop is CASSYGTSYNEQFF. The CDR3 DNA follows: TGTGCCAGTAGTTATGGGACTAGCTACAATGAGCAGTTCTTC.

The count of this clone is one. The rearrangement joins TRBV28 to TRBJ2-7; D remains unclear. This CDR3 comprises 13 residues. Germline V gene data show CDR1 as MDHEN and CDR2 as SYDVKM. With 3 bases removed from V and 7 bases from J, the gap between germline ends came to 13 bases. The chain's CDR3 is CASSFINQGEQYF. In DNA form, the CDR3 reads TGTGCCAGCAGTTTCATTAACCAAGGGGAGCAGTACTTC.

V gene TRBV28 combines with J gene TRBJ2-7; tentatively, D is TRBD1 (6 bases). The CDR3 sequence is 15 residues long. V gave up 2 bases and J gave up 4 bases, with 15 bases separating them. Germline V CDR1 and CDR2: MDHEN, SYDVKM. CDR3 sequence reads: CASSLIQGLGYEQYF. The CDR3 DNA is TGTGCCAGCAGTTTAATTCAGGGGCTGGGGTACGAGCAGTACTTC.

CDR3 in amino acids: CASSYPGDHYGYTF. The CDR3 DNA sequence: TGTGCCAGCAGCTACCCCGGGGATCACTATGGCTACACCTTC. The rearrangement links TRBV7-9 to TRBJ1-2, with D unclear. Trimming removed 4 bases at V and 3 bases at J, with 12 bases between. Germline loops: CDR1 SEHNR, CDR2 FQNEAQ (reference sequence). The CDR3 loop spans 14 amino acids.

This clone was detected only once. The rearrangement uses TRBV19 and TRBJ1-5; no definite D call. Germline CDR1 reads LNHDA; CDR2 reads SQIVND (reference sequence). The CDR3 covers 16 residues. With 6 bases removed from V and 1 base from J, the gap between germline ends came to 16 bases. CDR3 region: CASRVGLGRSNQPQHF. CDR3 nucleotides: TGTGCCAGTAGGGTAGGGTTAGGGAGGAGCAATCAGCCCCAGCATTTT.

The V gene is TRBV6-5, the J gene TRBJ1-2; TRBD1 matches 8 bases. Germline V gene lookup returns CDR1 MNHEY and CDR2 SVGAGI. The CDR3 contains 11 residues. V trimming: 7 bases; J trimming: 7 bases; junction bases outside the gene matches: 2. Here the CDR3 reads CASTGGSGYTF. Written as DNA, the CDR3 is TGTGCCAGCACAGGGGGCTCTGGCTACACCTTC.

This clone was seen just once. The chain recombines TRBV28 with TRBJ2-3, with D possibly matching TRBD2 (6 bases). Germline lookup yields CDR1 MDHEN and CDR2 SYDVKM. This CDR3 has 12 residues. V was pared by 11 bases and J by 4 bases, with 13 bases between. CDR3 sequence: CAAGTRADTQYF. The CDR3 DNA reads as TGTGCCGCCGGGACTCGGGCAGATACGCAGTATTTT.

The chain has TRBV6-1 and TRBJ1-5; a weak D match, TRBD1 (6 bases). CDR1 and CDR2 from the germline V gene are MNHNS and SASEGT. The CDR3 contains 14 residues. Between the trimmed V and J ends, which lost 2 bases and 7 bases, there was a span of 12 bases. In nucleotides, the CDR3 is TGTGCCAGCAGTGAAACAGGGTCTCTCCAGCCCCAGCATTTT. This translates into CASSETGSLQPQHF.

The chain joins TRBV2 to TRBJ2-3; D gene ambiguous. V lost 2 bases, J lost 3 bases, and 15 bases lay in between. In germline, CDR1 is SNHLY, CDR2 FYNNEI. This CDR3 comprises 16 residues. CDR3 amino acids: CASSEKDGGLTDTQYF. CDR3 in DNA: TGTGCCAGCAGTGAAAAAGACGGCGGCCTGACAGATACGCAGTATTTT.

The chain has TRBV4-2 and TRBJ2-3; the D is unclear. V lost 4 bases to trimming and J lost 6 bases, with 11 bases between them. CDR1 and CDR2 (germline): LGHNA, YNFKEQ. The CDR3 extends over 13 amino acids. Here the CDR3 DNA reads TGTGCCAGCAGCCGTCACCTCTCTGATACGCAGTATTTT. It codes for CASSRHLSDTQYF.

This clone has just one count. V usage is TRBV25-1 and J usage is TRBJ2-1, with D hard to call. Per the germline V gene, CDR1 is MGHDK and CDR2 is SYGVNS. This CDR3 spans 12 amino acids. Trimming pared 5 bases from V and 7 bases from J, leaving 9 bases between. In DNA, the CDR3 is TGTGCCAGCAGTACAATAGCTAATGAGCAGTTCTTC. This gives the protein CASSTIANEQFF.

This clone was detected only once. The chain joins TRBV27 to TRBJ2-1, with 10 bases matching TRBD2. With 0 bases clipped from V and 6 bases from J, the junction kept 2 bases outside the gene matches. Germline values: CDR1 MNHEY, CDR2 SMNVEV (reference sequence). The CDR3 is made up of 15 amino acids. The CDR3, as DNA: TGTGCCAGCAGTTTATCTAGGACTAGCGGCAATGAGCAGTTCTTC. This translates into CASSLSRTSGNEQFF.

Note on this clone: Distinct nucleotide sequences in the sample also encode this CDR3. This chain connects TRBV19 to TRBJ2-7; the D gene is possibly TRBD1 (5 bases). This CDR3 has 11 amino acids. V gave up 4 bases and J gave up 7 bases, with 8 bases separating them. Germline V gene data show CDR1 as LNHDA and CDR2 as SQIVND (reference sequence). This CDR3 reads CASSTGPEQYF. Here the CDR3 DNA reads TGTGCCAGTAGTACAGGGCCTGAGCAGTACTTC.

The chain uses TRBV4-1 and TRBJ2-1; D call uncertain. The CDR3 is made up of 14 amino acids. Germline V gene data show CDR1 as MGHRA and CDR2 as YSYEKL. The V end lost 4 bases, the J end lost 6 bases, and 13 bases lay between the germline ends. This CDR3 is CASSPAVSSNEQFF. In nucleotides, the CDR3 is TGCGCCAGCAGCCCGGCAGTAAGTAGCAATGAGCAGTTCTTC.

As concerns this clone: Different DNA sequences within this sample yield the same CDR3. The chain uses TRBV5-6 and TRBJ2-1; the match to TRBD2 covers 12 bases. Germline values: CDR1 SGHDT, CDR2 YYEEEE. The V and J ends lost 0 bases and 4 bases, in that order; junction bases with no gene match: 2. The CDR3 totals 16 residues. The CDR3 spells CASSLGLAGAYNEQFF. The CDR3 bases are TGTGCCAGCAGCTTGGGACTAGCGGGAGCTTACAATGAGCAGTTCTTC.

V is TRBV4-2 and J is TRBJ1-2; possible D gene TRBD1, 5 bases. Germline lookup yields CDR1 LGHNA and CDR2 YNFKEQ. V gave up 0 bases and J gave up 6 bases, with 14 bases separating them. This CDR3 region has 15 residues. The CDR3 DNA reads TGTGCCAGCAGCCAAGATACGGCAGGGCCGAATGGCTACACCTTC. Translation: CASSQDTAGPNGYTF.

The gene calls are TRBV27 and TRBJ2-7, with 10 bases matching TRBD2. The CDR3 spans 15 residues. Germline V gene lookup returns CDR1 MNHEY and CDR2 SMNVEV (reference sequence). Germline trimming cut 8 bases from V and 6 bases from J; bases unmatched to any gene: 13. DNA for the CDR3: TGTGCCAGCGAGTTAGCGGGAGGTGGAGGGAGCGAGCAGTACTTC. This gives the protein CASELAGGGGSEQYF.

The V gene is TRBV7-9, the J gene TRBJ2-5; D not certain. Matching the DNA end better, TRBJ2-7 makes the J call doubtful. Germline values: CDR1 SEHNR, CDR2 FQNEAQ (reference sequence). CDR3 length: 13 residues. The CDR3 reads CASSLSETYEQYF. Here the CDR3 DNA reads TGTGCCAGCAGCTTATCCGAAACCTACGAGCAGTACTTC.

The chain uses TRBV2 and TRBJ1-3, with TRBD1 as a possible D gene (5 bases). Per the germline V gene, CDR1 is SNHLY and CDR2 is FYNNEI. The ends were cut back, 7 bases at V and 3 bases at J, with 16 bases in the middle. The CDR3 extends over 15 amino acids. CDR3 residues: CASTGDGGYGNTIYF. CDR3 DNA: TGTGCCAGCACGGGTGACGGGGGGTATGGAAACACCATATATTTT.

The chain combines TRBV9 with TRBJ2-2; 8 nucleotides align to TRBD2. The CDR3 has 15 amino acids. V lost 5 bases and J lost 4; bases outside the gene matches: 7. CDR1 and CDR2 (germline): SGDLS, YYNGEE. The CDR3 DNA follows: TGTGCCAGCAGTAACAGCGGGACTAGCACCGGGGAGCTGTTTTTT. Translation: CASSNSGTSTGELFF.

This clone was observed a single time. The chain recombines TRBV27 with TRBJ2-3; D not resolved. V was shortened by 3 bases and J by 8 bases, with 6 bases between the two germline ends. The germline V gene has CDR1 MNHEY and CDR2 SMNVEV (reference sequence). This CDR3 has 11 amino acids. The CDR3 reads CASSFLGTQYF. The CDR3 DNA follows: TGTGCCAGCAGTTTTCTTGGTACGCAGTATTTT.

The rearrangement uses TRBV6-1 and TRBJ1-1; TRBD1 aligns across 11 bases. Germline V gives CDR1 MNHNS, CDR2 SASEGT. CDR3 length: 16 amino acids. V lost 4 bases, J lost 5 bases, and 9 bases stayed unmatched. The CDR3 loop reads CASSAIKGQGVTEAFF. The CDR3, as DNA: TGTGCCAGCAGTGCTATAAAGGGACAGGGGGTAACTGAAGCTTTCTTT.

The chain's CDR3 is CASSPRARGRTSSYNEQFF. CDR3 DNA: TGTGCCAGCAGTCCCCGGGCCCGGGGACGGACTAGCTCCTACAATGAGCAGTTCTTC. The genes are TRBV27 and TRBJ2-1, with TRBD2 matching over 7 bases. Germline V gene data show CDR1 as MNHEY and CDR2 as SMNVEV (reference sequence). The CDR3 totals 19 residues. V gave up 5 bases and J gave up 0 bases; unmatched junction bases: 16.

The chain joins TRBV7-8 to TRBJ1-5, with a possible D match to TRBD1 (5 bases). Germline V CDR1 and CDR2: SGHVS, FQNEAQ. V lost 1 base and J lost 3, with 13 bases in between. The CDR3 is 16 residues long. The CDR3 DNA sequence: TGTGCCAGCAGCTTAGTCGCTGACAGTTTCAATCAGCCCCAGCATTTT. This codes for CASSLVADSFNQPQHF.

V is TRBV6-5 and J is TRBJ2-7; 7 bases line up with TRBD2. The germline V gene encodes CDR1 MNHEY and CDR2 SVGAGI. Trimming took 2 bases from V and 2 from J; bases not matched to a gene: 6. The length of the CDR3 is 15 residues. For the CDR3, the DNA is TGTGCCAGCAGTTACGGGGCGGGAGTCGCCTACGAGCAGTACTTC. Amino acids: CASSYGAGVAYEQYF.

V gene TRBV28 combines with J gene TRBJ2-4, with TRBD1 identical over 10 bases. Losses at the gene ends were 2 bases for V and 7 bases for J; bases not matched to a gene: 5. The CDR3 has 15 residues. CDR1 and CDR2 (germline): MDHEN, SYDVKM. The CDR3 region has the DNA TGTGCCAGCAGTTTAAGGACAGGGGGAGTGAACATTCAGTACTTC. Protein: CASSLRTGGVNIQYF.

The gene calls are TRBV28 and TRBJ2-7; 9 bases fit TRBD1. The length of the CDR3 is 15 residues. With V trimmed by 3 bases and J by 2 bases, 5 bases remained unmatched. Germline V gene lookup returns CDR1 MDHEN and CDR2 SYDVKM. The CDR3 DNA follows: TGTGCCAGCAGTTTCGGGACAGGGTTTCCCTACGAGCAGTACTTC. Protein: CASSFGTGFPYEQYF.